The rows below give T cell receptor beta chains drawn from one sample of a study of T cell clonotyping in hematopoietic cell transplantation. The protocol was immunoSEQ multiplex PCR, while the TCRdb copy is restricted to in-frame clones and leaves out a portion. The sample carries around 80,000 clones, about 96% recorded once. The sample was peripheral blood mononuclear cells, taken before stem cell transplant. The source of these receptors is a woman in her forties or fifties with acute myeloid leukemia. Some clones in this sample may be carry-over from other donors' samples. CDR3s include the opening cysteine and the closing phenylalanine or tryptophan. A D gene is named only where the DNA matches it firmly. Size is omitted from some rows. Given values are once, few, many or a class for expanded clones.

clone size,D gene,V gene,J gene,CDR3 protein,CDR3 DNA
once,NA,TRBV5-1,TRBJ1-1,CASSPGGMRTEAFF,TGCGCCAGCAGCCCGGGGGGAATGAGGACTGAAGCTTTCTTT
NA,NA,TRBV6-6,TRBJ1-5,CASTLIQGQPQHF,TGTGCCAGCACCCTTATACAGGGTCAGCCCCAGCATTTT
NA,TRBD1,TRBV5-1,TRBJ1-1,CAGKTGGESTEAFF,TGCGCCGGAAAAACAGGGGGCGAGAGCACTGAAGCTTTCTTT
NA,NA,TRBV6-1,TRBJ2-7,CASSDYGPSYEQYF,TGTGCCAGCAGTGATTATGGTCCCTCCTACGAGCAGTACTTC
NA,TRBD2,TRBV6-1,TRBJ2-3,CASSVTSGALSTDTQYF,TGTGCCAGCAGTGTAACTAGCGGGGCCTTAAGCACAGATACGCAGTATTTT
NA,TRBD2,TRBV9,TRBJ2-3,CASSAFSGGAVDTQYF,TGTGCCAGCAGCGCTTTTAGCGGGGGGGCCGTAGATACGCAGTATTTT
NA,TRBD1,TRBV6-1,TRBJ1-2,CASSLRQGNYGYTF,TGTGCCAGCAGTCTACGACAGGGGAACTATGGCTACACCTTC
NA,TRBD2,TRBV7-2,TRBJ2-7,CASSTTSGGYYEQYF,TGTGCCAGCAGCACCACTAGCGGGGGGTACTACGAGCAGTACTTC
NA,TRBD2,TRBV5-1,TRBJ2-7,CASSLAASGGREQYF,TGCGCCAGCAGCTTGGCTGCTAGCGGGGGCCGCGAGCAGTACTTC
NA,NA,TRBV29-1,TRBJ2-7,CSVVRQATYEQYF,TGCAGCGTCGTAAGACAGGCCACCTACGAGCAGTACTTC
NA,TRBD2,TRBV6-1,TRBJ2-3,CASGWVSGSPDTQYF,TGTGCCAGCGGTTGGGTTAGCGGGAGCCCAGATACGCAGTATTTT
NA,NA,TRBV5-1,TRBJ2-7,CASRTGSDTYEQYF,TGCGCCAGCAGAACGGGCTCTGACACCTACGAGCAGTACTTC
NA,NA,TRBV4-2,TRBJ2-3,CASSQVWSSTDTQYF,TGTGCCAGCAGCCAAGTCTGGTCTAGCACAGATACGCAGTATTTT
NA,NA,TRBV7-3,TRBJ2-3,CASSLTQTDTQYF,TGTGCCAGCAGCTTAACCCAGACAGATACGCAGTATTTT
NA,NA,TRBV6-1,TRBJ2-1,CASKTYSNEQFF,TGTGCCAGCAAGACCTATTCCAATGAGCAGTTCTTC
NA,TRBD1,TRBV28,TRBJ1-2,CASSFLVQGGYGYTF,TGTGCCAGCAGTTTTCTCGTACAGGGGGGGTATGGCTACACCTTC
NA,TRBD1,TRBV7-8,TRBJ2-7,CASSLAGQGASYEQYF,TGTGCCAGCAGCTTAGCGGGACAGGGGGCAAGCTACGAGCAGTACTTC
NA,TRBD1,TRBV19,TRBJ2-7,CASSSGTGGEQYF,TGTGCCAGTAGTAGCGGGACAGGGGGTGAGCAGTACTTC
NA,TRBD2,TRBV19,TRBJ2-2,CASSILHSGRSNTGELFF,TGTGCCAGTAGTATTCTTCATAGCGGGAGATCGAACACCGGGGAGCTGTTTTTT
NA,NA,TRBV19,TRBJ1-5,CASSSLVRHSNQPQHF,TGTGCCAGTAGTAGTCTTGTTCGGCATAGCAATCAGCCCCAGCATTTT
NA,NA,TRBV2,TRBJ2-7,CASSEAQGYPYEQYF,TGTGCCAGCAGTGAGGCCCAAGGGTATCCCTACGAGCAGTACTTC
NA,TRBD2,TRBV11-3,TRBJ2-5,CASSLDGSSGYQETQYF,TGTGCCAGCAGCTTAGATGGATCTAGCGGGTACCAAGAGACCCAGTACTTC
NA,NA,TRBV2,TRBJ2-3,CASSPKDTQYF,TGTGCCAGCAGTCCTAAGGATACGCAGTATTTT
NA,NA,TRBV28,TRBJ1-1,CASSVQGNTEAFF,TGTGCCAGCAGTGTACAGGGGAACACTGAAGCTTTCTTT
NA,TRBD2,TRBV5-6,TRBJ2-5,CASRPGTSGRETQYF,TGTGCCAGCAGACCCGGGACTAGCGGGAGAGAGACCCAGTACTTC
NA,NA,TRBV30,TRBJ1-6,CAWSDSYNSPLHF,TGTGCCTGGAGTGACTCCTATAATTCACCCCTCCACTTT
NA,NA,TRBV4-1,TRBJ1-2,CASSQAAGGYTF,TGCGCCAGCAGCCAAGCCGCAGGAGGCTACACCTTC
NA,NA,TRBV5-6,TRBJ2-1,CASRLGPNNEQFF,TGTGCCAGCAGACTCGGGCCGAACAATGAGCAGTTCTTC
NA,NA,TRBV14,TRBJ2-2,CASSQVRGPLNTGELFF,TGTGCCAGCAGCCAAGTACGGGGCCCACTCAACACCGGGGAGCTGTTTTTT
NA,TRBD2,TRBV27,TRBJ2-7,CASRLSQRGTYEQYF,TGTGCCAGCAGGTTATCTCAGCGGGGGACCTACGAGCAGTACTTC
NA,TRBD1,TRBV7-3,TRBJ2-7,CASSEQGGLYEQYF,TGTGCCAGCAGCGAACAAGGGGGCCTCTACGAGCAGTACTTC